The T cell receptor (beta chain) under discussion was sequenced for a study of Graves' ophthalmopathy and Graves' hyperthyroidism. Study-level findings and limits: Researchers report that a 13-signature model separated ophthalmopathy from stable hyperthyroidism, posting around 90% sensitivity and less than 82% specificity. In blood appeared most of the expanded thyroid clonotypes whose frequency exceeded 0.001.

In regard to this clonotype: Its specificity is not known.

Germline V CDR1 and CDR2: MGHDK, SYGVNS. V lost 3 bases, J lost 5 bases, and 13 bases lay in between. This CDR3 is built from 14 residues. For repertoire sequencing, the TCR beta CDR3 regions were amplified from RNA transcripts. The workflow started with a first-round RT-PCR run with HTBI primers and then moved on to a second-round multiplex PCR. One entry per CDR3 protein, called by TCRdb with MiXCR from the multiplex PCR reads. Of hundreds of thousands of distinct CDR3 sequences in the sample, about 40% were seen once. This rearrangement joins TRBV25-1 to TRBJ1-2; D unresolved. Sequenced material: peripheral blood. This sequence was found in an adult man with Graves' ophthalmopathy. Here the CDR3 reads CASSDQGNYYGYTF. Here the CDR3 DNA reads TGTGCCAGCAGTGATCAAGGGAACTATTATGGCTACACCTTC.